This T cell receptor beta chain stems from a study of CD8 T cells in ankylosing spondylitis. This clonotype was recorded many times. Its antigen remains unidentified. Each CDR3 protein is one row after TCRdb ran MiXCR on the 5' RACE reads. Of more than 150,000 distinct CDR3 sequences listed, 18% were seen once; the top ten hold roughly 4.5%. General study points: In synovial fluid and blood from reactive arthritis, some motif variants were previously reported.

Germline V gives CDR1 SGHRS, CDR2 YFSETQ. The V segment lost 2 bases and the J segment 4 bases; nucleotides outside the gene matches: 11. The CDR3 runs to 19 residues. The rearrangement uses TRBV5-1 and TRBJ2-3, with 15 nucleotides matching TRBD2. This clonotype was sampled from a male donor under 30 with ankylosing spondylitis or in good health (not recorded which). The material sequenced was blood, either unsorted or a sorted T cell fraction (not recorded which). DNA of the CDR3: TGCGCCAGCAGCTTAAGCCCCGGGACTAGCGGGAGGTCCCCAGATACGCAGTATTTT. Translating it yields CASSLSPGTSGRSPDTQYF. Full variable domain (rest looked up from reference TRBV5-1 and TRBJ2-3): KAGVTQTPRYLIKTRGQQVTLSCSPISGHRSVSWYQQTPGQGLQFLFEYFSETQRNKGNFPGRFSGRQFSNSRSEMNVSTLELGDSALYLCASSLSPGTSGRSPDTQYFGPGTRLTVL.